The rows below give T cell receptor beta chains drawn from one sample of a study of B cell selection in AIRE deficiency. TCRdb's table, derived via immunoSEQ multiplex PCR, lists solely in-frame clones and lacks some. The sample carries tens of thousands of clones, approximately 94% recorded once. The specimen was Tregs sorted from PBMCs. Receptors originate from a human donor with AIRE deficiency. The CDR3 runs from the conserved cysteine through the conserved F or W. A D gene is named only where the DNA matches it firmly. Clone size is stated in some rows and not others, as once, few, many or a class when expanded.

TRBV28	NA	TRBJ1-1	NA	CASLGALNTEAFF	TGTGCCAGCCTCGGGGCCCTGAACACTGAAGCTTTCTTT
TRBV5-4	NA	TRBJ1-1	NA	CASQNGGTPRNTEAFF	TGTGCCAGCCAAAATGGGGGGACACCTAGGAACACTGAAGCTTTCTTT
TRBV7-2	NA	TRBJ1-2	NA	CASSLLLNYGYTF	TGTGCCAGCAGCTTGCTGCTGAACTATGGCTACACCTTC
TRBV19	NA	TRBJ1-1	NA	CASSIFAGMNAEAFF	TGTGCCAGTAGTATATTCGCAGGGATGAACGCTGAAGCTTTCTTT
TRBV4-3	NA	TRBJ1-6	NA	CASSQDEQSNSPLHF	TGCGCCAGCAGCCAAGATGAACAATCGAATTCACCCCTCCACTTT
TRBV30	TRBD1	TRBJ1-5	NA	CAWSEGAMDQPQHF	TGTGCCTGGAGTGAGGGGGCGATGGATCAGCCCCAGCATTTT
TRBV19	NA	TRBJ2-1	NA	CASSIERDPTNEQFF	TGTGCCAGTAGTATAGAACGAGACCCAACCAATGAGCAGTTCTTC
TRBV5-1	TRBD2	TRBJ2-1	NA	CASSSTPGLMNEQFF	TGCGCCAGCAGCTCAACCCCGGGACTAATGAATGAGCAGTTCTTC
TRBV29-1	TRBD2	TRBJ2-5	NA	CSVLTGTSGQETQYF	TGCAGCGTCCTGACAGGGACTAGCGGCCAAGAGACCCAGTACTTC
TRBV7-8	NA	TRBJ2-7	NA	CASSPRRGLYEQYF	TGTGCCAGCAGTCCTCGCAGGGGCCTATACGAGCAGTACTTC
TRBV6-1	TRBD1	TRBJ1-1	NA	CASRGQLTEAFF	TGTGCCAGCAGGGGACAGCTCACTGAAGCTTTCTTT
TRBV18	NA	TRBJ1-5	NA	CASSPRGGWDQPQHF	TGTGCCAGCTCACCAAGGGGAGGGTGGGATCAGCCCCAGCATTTT
TRBV19	NA	TRBJ1-5	NA	CASTRRELISNQPQHF	TGTGCCAGTACGAGAAGGGAGTTGATTAGCAATCAGCCCCAGCATTTT
TRBV20-1	NA	TRBJ1-2	NA	CSARGLGYTF	TGCAGTGCTAGGGGGCTTGGCTACACCTTC
TRBV5-6	NA	TRBJ2-3	NA	CASSGLRGTDTQYF	TGTGCCAGCAGCGGCCTGCGAGGCACAGATACGCAGTATTTT
TRBV18	TRBD2	TRBJ2-5	NA	CASSPTSGRGETQYF	TGTGCCAGCTCACCCACTAGCGGGAGAGGAGAGACCCAGTACTTC
TRBV27	NA	TRBJ1-5	NA	CASSLSITHVQVVSNQPQHF	TGTGCCAGCAGTTTATCGATTACGCATGTGCAGGTCGTTAGCAATCAGCCCCAGCATTTT
TRBV6-5	TRBD2	TRBJ2-1	once	CASRGLVEQFF	TGTGCCAGCAGGGGACTAGTGGAGCAGTTCTTC
TRBV2	TRBD1	TRBJ1-2	NA	CASKGDRIDYGYTF	TGTGCCAGCAAAGGGGACAGGATTGACTATGGCTACACCTTC
TRBV28	TRBD1	TRBJ1-5	NA	CASSLTGTNQPQHF	TGTGCCAGCAGTCTGACAGGGACCAATCAGCCCCAGCATTTT
TRBV11-2	NA	TRBJ1-5	NA	CASSLDRGRNQPQHF	TGTGCCAGCAGCTTAGACAGGGGCCGCAATCAGCCCCAGCATTTT
TRBV4-2	NA	TRBJ1-2	NA	CASSSGGDYGYTF	TGTGCCAGCAGCTCTGGGGGGGACTATGGCTACACCTTC
TRBV4-1	NA	TRBJ1-1	once	CASSQDPRGLNTEAFF	TGCGCCAGCAGCCAAGATCCCCGGGGATTGAACACTGAAGCTTTCTTT
TRBV4-2	NA	TRBJ2-1	NA	CASSHPGRNNEQFF	TGTGCCAGCAGCCATCCCGGAAGAAACAATGAGCAGTTCTTC
TRBV19	NA	TRBJ2-3	NA	CASSSQSTDTQYF	TGTGCCAGTAGTTCTCAAAGCACAGATACGCAGTATTTT
TRBV10-2	NA	TRBJ2-7	NA	CASSELLATYEQYF	TGCGCCAGCAGTGAACTACTAGCTACCTACGAGCAGTACTTC